This record covers a single T cell receptor beta chain. Its specificity is unknown. Sequence at one end of the junction differs from germline and may be a read error. PCR employed 60 Vbeta and 13 Jbeta primers. Sequenced by immunoSEQ multiplex PCR; TCRdb stores in-frame clones only, minus some. The table shows around 190,000 clones, with 79% occurring only once. This sample stems from a study of cytomegalovirus exposure and HLA in healthy donors. In germline, CDR1 is MGHRA, CDR2 YSYEKL. CDR3 length equals 15 residues. General observations from the study: What a later analysis reportedly showed was that an Asian-associated ancestry cluster had fewer N-insertions than the approximately 670-donor mean. Sequencing artifact likely explains a cluster of highly shared sequence variants.

The sequence was collected from a young woman in good health and CMV-seropositive. The V call is TRBV4-1, the J call TRBJ2-4; a possible D gene is TRBD1 (6 bases). The sequenced material came from PBMCs. CDR3 DNA sequence: TGCGCCAGCAGCGAAGACTCCGGGACACAAAACATTCAGTACTTC. Residues: CASSEDSGTQNIQYF.